These T cell receptor beta chains were read from a single sample in a study of T cells after posttransplantation cyclophosphamide. Some clones are missing from TCRdb's copy, which holds only in-frame ones; the method was immunoSEQ multiplex PCR. This sample carries under 15,000 clones, none of them present only once. Material for sequencing was PBMCs. Every receptor here comes from a woman between 35 and 50 years old in good health, CMV-negative, and a related stem cell transplant donor. Each CDR3 is given with its conserved first and last residue. D genes are given only for firm matches. Expanded clones get a size class; other rows say once, few or many, or leave the size out.

d_gene	j_gene	abundance	len	v_gene	CDR3nt	CDR3aa
.	TRBJ2-7	medium-sized	12	TRBV7-2	TGTGCCAGCAGCTTGAGGGCCTACGAGCAGTACTTC	CASSLRAYEQYF
.	TRBJ2-7	few	15	TRBV9	TGTGCCAGCAGCCCCCGGGGGACTCGATCGTACGAGCAGTACTTC	CASSPRGTRSYEQYF
.	TRBJ2-6	medium-sized	15	TRBV5-8	TGTGCCAGCAGCCGACAGTTCTCTGGGGCCAACGTCCTGACTTTC	CASSRQFSGANVLTF
.	TRBJ2-5	many	11	TRBV5-6	TGTGCCAGTAGACAAAGGAGACCCAGCTACTTC	CASRQRRPSYF
TRBD1	TRBJ1-4	many	15	TRBV30	TGTGCCTGGACAGGGGGCTCGAGGACTAATGAAAAACTGTTTTTT	CAWTGGSRTNEKLFF
TRBD2	TRBJ2-4	many	18	TRBV6-2/TRBV6-3	TGTGCCAGCAGTTACTCAATAGAGCGGGAGTATGCCAAAAACATTCAGTACTTC	CASSYSIEREYAKNIQYF
.	TRBJ1-5	many	15	TRBV6-5	TGTGCCAGCAGTTACTCCTCAACGACTCCTCAGCCCCAGCATTTT	CASSYSSTTPQPQHF
.	TRBJ2-7	many	14	TRBV27	TGTGCCAGCAGTTCCTGGCTTGGCTCCTACGAGCAGTACTTC	CASSSWLGSYEQYF
.	TRBJ1-4	many	14	TRBV25-1	TGTGCCAGCAGTGAGCTAGGCTCTGACGAAAAACTGTTTTTT	CASSELGSDEKLFF
.	TRBJ2-5	many	10	TRBV28	TGTGCCAGCAGTCGCCTAACCCAGTACTTC	CASSRLTQYF
.	TRBJ2-2	many	16	TRBV7-9	TGTGCCAGCAGCCCCCCGGGCGGGGGCGACACCGGGGAGCTGTTTTTT	CASSPPGGGDTGELFF
TRBD1	TRBJ1-2	many	16	TRBV12-3/TRBV12-4	TGTGCCAGCACCCGACAGGGACCTCCTCTCTTCTATGGCTACACCTTC	CASTRQGPPLFYGYTF
.	TRBJ1-6	few	13	TRBV6-2/TRBV6-3	TGTGCCAGCAGAAAAACAGAGAATTCACCCCTCCACTTT	CASRKTENSPLHF
TRBD1	TRBJ2-2	many	14	TRBV29-1	TGCAGCGTTCCAGGCGCAGGGGGCTCCGGGGAGCTGTTTTTT	CSVPGAGGSGELFF
.	TRBJ1-2	.	16	TRBV6-5	TGTGCCAGCAGTTTACCAGGGGTTTGGCAACTGGGTGGCTACACCTTC	CASSLPGVWQLGGYTF
.	TRBJ1-1	many	12	TRBV18	TGTGCCAGCTCACCAGTAGGGTCTGAAGCTTTCTTT	CASSPVGSEAFF
TRBD2	TRBJ2-1	many	17	TRBV29-1	TGCAGCGTCGGGGGACTAGCGGGACTACCCTTTTACAATGAGCAGTTCTTC	CSVGGLAGLPFYNEQFF
.	TRBJ1-2	many	13	TRBV6-1	TGTGCCAGCAGTGAACAGGGTCACTATGGCTACACCTTC	CASSEQGHYGYTF
.	TRBJ2-5	.	15	TRBV7-3	TGTGCCAGCAGCTTAAACACAATAGCACAAGAGACCCAGTACTTC	CASSLNTIAQETQYF
.	TRBJ1-4	many	13	TRBV11-2	TGTGCCAGCAGTCAGGGAGAAGATGAAAAACTGTTTTTT	CASSQGEDEKLFF